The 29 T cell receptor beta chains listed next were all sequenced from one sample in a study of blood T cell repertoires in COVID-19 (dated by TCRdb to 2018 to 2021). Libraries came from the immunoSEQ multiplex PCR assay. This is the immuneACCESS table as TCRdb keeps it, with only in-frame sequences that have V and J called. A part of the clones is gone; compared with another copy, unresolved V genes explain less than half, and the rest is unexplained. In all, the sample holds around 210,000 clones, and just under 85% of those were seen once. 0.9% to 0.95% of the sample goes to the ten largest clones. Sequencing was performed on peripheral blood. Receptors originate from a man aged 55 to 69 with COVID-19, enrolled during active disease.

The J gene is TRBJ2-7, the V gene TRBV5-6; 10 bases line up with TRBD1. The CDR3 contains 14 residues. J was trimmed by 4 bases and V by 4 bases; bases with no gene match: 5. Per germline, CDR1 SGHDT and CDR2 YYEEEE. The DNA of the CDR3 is TGTGCCAGCAGCCCGGACAGGGGGGCATACGAGCAGTACTTC. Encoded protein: CASSPDRGAYEQYF.

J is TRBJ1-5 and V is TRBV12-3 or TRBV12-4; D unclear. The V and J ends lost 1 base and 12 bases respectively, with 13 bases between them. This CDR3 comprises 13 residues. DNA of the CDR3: TGTGCCAGCAGTTTAGGCAGGCTGAGTCGCCAGCATTTT. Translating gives CASSLGRLSRQHF.

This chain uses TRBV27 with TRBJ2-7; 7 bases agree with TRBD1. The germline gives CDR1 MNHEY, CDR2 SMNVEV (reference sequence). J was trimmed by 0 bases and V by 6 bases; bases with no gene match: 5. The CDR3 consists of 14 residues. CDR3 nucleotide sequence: TGTGCCAGCAGACAGGGGACCACCTCCTACGAGCAGTACTTC. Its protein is CASRQGTTSYEQYF.

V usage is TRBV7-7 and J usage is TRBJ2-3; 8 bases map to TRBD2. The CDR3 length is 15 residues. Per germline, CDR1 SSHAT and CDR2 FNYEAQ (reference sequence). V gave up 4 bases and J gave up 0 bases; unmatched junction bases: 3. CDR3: CASSSLAGSTDTQYF. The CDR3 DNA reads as TGTGCCAGCAGCTCCTTAGCGGGGAGCACAGATACGCAGTATTTT.

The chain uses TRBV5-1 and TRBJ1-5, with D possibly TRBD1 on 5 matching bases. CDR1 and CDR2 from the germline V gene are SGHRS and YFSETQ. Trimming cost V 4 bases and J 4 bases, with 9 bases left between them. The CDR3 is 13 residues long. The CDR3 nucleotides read TGCGCCAGCAGCCCCTCAGGGAATCAGCCCCAGCATTTT. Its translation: CASSPSGNQPQHF.

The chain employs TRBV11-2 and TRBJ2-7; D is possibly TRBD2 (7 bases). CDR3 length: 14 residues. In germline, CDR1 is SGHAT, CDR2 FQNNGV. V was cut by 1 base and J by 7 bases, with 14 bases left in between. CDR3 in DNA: TGTGCCAGCAGCTTAGGAGGGGGGGCGCAAGAGCAGTACTTC. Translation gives CASSLGGGAQEQYF.

The CDR3 loop reads CAISDGLGNTEAFF. CDR3 sequence (DNA): TGTGCCATCAGTGACGGACTGGGGAACACTGAAGCTTTCTTT. This chain uses TRBV10-3 with TRBJ1-1; D not resolved. CDR1 ENHRY and CDR2 SYGVKD come from the germline V gene. V lost 3 bases, J lost 1 base, and 9 bases lay in between. CDR3 length: 14 amino acids.

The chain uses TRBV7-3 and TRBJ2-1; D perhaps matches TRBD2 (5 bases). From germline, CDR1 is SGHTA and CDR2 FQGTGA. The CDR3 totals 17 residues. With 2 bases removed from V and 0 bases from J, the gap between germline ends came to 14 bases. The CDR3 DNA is TGTGCCAGCAGCTTACATCCGTCGGGGAGCTCCTACAATGAGCAGTTCTTC. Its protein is CASSLHPSGSSYNEQFF.

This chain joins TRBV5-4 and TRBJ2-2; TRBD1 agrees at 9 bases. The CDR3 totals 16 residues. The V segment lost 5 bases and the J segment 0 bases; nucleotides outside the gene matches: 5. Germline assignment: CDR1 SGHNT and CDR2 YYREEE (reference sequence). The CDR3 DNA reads TGTGCCAGCAGGCGGACAGGGGCCGCGAACACCGGGGAGCTGTTTTTT. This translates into CASRRTGAANTGELFF. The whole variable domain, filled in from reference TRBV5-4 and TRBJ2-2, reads ETGVTQSPTHLIKTRGQQVTLRCSSQSGHNTVSWYQQALGQGPQFIFQYYREEENGRGNFPPRFSGLQFPNYSSELNVNALELDDSALYLCASRRTGAANTGELFFGEGSRLTVL.

CDR3 coding DNA: TGTGCCAGCAGTTTCAGGTCCTCCGACCCCCAGCATTTT. Protein: CASSFRSSDPQHF. This chain uses TRBV6-5 with TRBJ1-5; D is uncertain. CDR1 is MNHEY and CDR2 is SVGAGI in the germline V gene. The CDR3 extends over 13 amino acids. V lost 4 bases and J lost 10, with 14 bases in between.

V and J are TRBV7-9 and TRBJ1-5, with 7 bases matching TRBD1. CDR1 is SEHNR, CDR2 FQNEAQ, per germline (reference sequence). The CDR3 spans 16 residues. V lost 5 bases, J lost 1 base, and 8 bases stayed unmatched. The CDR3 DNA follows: TGTGCCAGCAGCCGCACAGGGGCCGGGAGCAATCAGCCCCAGCATTTT. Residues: CASSRTGAGSNQPQHF. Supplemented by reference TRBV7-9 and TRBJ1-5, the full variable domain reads DTGVSQNPRHKITKRGQNVTFRCDPISEHNRLYWYRQTLGQGPEFLTYFQNEAQLEKSRLLSDRFSAERPKGSFSTLEIQRTEQGDSAMYLCASSRTGAGSNQPQHFGDGTRLSIL.

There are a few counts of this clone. DNA for the CDR3: TGTGCCAGCAGCCAGGGGACAGGGAACGAAAAACTGTTTTTT. Protein: CASSQGTGNEKLFF. The gene calls are TRBV9 and TRBJ1-4; TRBD1 matches 9 bases. Trimming cost V 4 bases and J 8 bases; bases outside gene matches: 6. Germline lookup yields CDR1 SGDLS and CDR2 YYNGEE. There are 14 residues in the CDR3.

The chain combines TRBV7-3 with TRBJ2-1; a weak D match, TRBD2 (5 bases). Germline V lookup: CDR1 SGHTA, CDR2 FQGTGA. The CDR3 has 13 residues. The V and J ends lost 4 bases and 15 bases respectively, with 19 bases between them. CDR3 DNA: TGTGCCAGCAGCTCCCCCAACAACGCGCGGGTGTTCTTC. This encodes CASSSPNNARVFF.

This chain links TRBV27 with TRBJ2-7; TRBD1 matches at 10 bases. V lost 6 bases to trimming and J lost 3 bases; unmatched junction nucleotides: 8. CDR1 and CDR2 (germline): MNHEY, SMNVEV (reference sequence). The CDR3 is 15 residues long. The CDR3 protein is CASSQSWTGGYEQYF. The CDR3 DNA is TGTGCCAGCAGCCAGAGCTGGACAGGGGGCTACGAGCAGTACTTC.

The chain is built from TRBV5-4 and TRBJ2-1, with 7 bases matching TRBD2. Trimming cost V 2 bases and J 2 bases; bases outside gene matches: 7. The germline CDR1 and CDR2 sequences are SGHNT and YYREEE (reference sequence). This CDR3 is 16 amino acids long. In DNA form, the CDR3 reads TGTGCCAGCAGCTTAATCACAGCGGGAACCTACAATGAGCAGTTCTTC. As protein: CASSLITAGTYNEQFF.

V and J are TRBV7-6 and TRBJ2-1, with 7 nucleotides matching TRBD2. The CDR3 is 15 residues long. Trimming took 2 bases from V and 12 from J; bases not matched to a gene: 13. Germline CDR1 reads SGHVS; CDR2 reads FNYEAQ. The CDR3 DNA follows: TGTGCCAGCAGCTTATGGGAGGGCCAAGGTAGTGCGCAGTTCTTC. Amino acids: CASSLWEGQGSAQFF.

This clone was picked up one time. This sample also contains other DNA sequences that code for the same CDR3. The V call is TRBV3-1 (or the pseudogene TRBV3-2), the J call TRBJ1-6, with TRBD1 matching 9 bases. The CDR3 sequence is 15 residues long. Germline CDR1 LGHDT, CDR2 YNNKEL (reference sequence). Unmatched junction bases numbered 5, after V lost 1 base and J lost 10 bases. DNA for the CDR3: TGTGCCAGCAGCCAAGTAGGACAGGGGAACTCACCCCTCCACTTT. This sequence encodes CASSQVGQGNSPLHF.

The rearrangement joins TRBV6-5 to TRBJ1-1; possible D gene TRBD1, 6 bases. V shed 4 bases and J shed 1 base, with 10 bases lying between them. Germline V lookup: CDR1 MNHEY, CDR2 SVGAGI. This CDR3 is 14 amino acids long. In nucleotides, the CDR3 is TGTGCCAGCAGTTCTGGCAGGGGGAACACTGAAGCTTTCTTT. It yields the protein CASSSGRGNTEAFF.

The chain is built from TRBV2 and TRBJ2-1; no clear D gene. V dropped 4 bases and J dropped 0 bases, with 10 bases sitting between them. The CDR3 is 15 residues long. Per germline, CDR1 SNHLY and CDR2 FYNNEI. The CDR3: CASSGSTFSYNEQFF. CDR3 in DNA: TGTGCCAGCAGTGGGTCGACATTCTCCTACAATGAGCAGTTCTTC.

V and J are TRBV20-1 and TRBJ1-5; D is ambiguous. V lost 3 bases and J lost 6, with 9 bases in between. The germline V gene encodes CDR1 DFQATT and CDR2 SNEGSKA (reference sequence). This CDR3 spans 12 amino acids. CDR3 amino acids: CSASTGTQPQHF. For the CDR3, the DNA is TGCAGTGCTAGTACGGGAACTCAGCCCCAGCATTTT.

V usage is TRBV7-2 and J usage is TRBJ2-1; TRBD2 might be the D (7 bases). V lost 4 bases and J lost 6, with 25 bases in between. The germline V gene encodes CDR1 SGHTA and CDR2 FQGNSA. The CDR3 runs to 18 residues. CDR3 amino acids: CASSSPPGGLLSSNEQFF. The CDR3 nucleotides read TGTGCCAGCAGCTCCCCCCCGGGGGGCCTACTCTCGTCCAATGAGCAGTTCTTC. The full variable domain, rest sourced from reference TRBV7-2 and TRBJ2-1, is GAGVSQSPSNKVTEKGKDVELRCDPISGHTALYWYRQSLGQGLEFLIYFQGNSAPDKSGLPSDRFSAERTGGSVSTLTIQRTQQEDSAVYLCASSSPPGGLLSSNEQFFGPGTRLTVL.

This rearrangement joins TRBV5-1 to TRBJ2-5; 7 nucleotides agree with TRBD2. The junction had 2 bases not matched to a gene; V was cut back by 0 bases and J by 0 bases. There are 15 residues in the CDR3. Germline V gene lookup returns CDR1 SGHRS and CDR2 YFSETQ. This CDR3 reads CASSLASGHQETQYF. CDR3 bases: TGCGCCAGCAGCTTGGCTAGCGGCCACCAAGAGACCCAGTACTTC.

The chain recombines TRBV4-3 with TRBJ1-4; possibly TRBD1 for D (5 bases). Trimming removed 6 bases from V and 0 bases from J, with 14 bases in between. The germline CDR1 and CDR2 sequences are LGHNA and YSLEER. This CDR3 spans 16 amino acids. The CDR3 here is CASRDGTRATNEKLFF. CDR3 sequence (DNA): TGCGCCAGCAGAGACGGGACTCGCGCAACTAATGAAAAACTGTTTTTT.

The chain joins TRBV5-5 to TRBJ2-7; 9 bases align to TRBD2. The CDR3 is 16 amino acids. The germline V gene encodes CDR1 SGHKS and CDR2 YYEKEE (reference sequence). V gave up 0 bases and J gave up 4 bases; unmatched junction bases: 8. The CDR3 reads CASSLAAGGPGYEQYF. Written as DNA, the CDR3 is TGTGCCAGCAGCTTGGCTGCGGGAGGGCCGGGGTACGAGCAGTACTTC.

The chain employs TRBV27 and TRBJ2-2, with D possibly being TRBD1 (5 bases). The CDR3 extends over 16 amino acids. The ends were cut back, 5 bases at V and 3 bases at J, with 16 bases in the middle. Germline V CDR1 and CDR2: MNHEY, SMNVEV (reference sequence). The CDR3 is CASSAADKTDTGELFF. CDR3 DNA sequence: TGTGCCAGCAGTGCCGCGGACAAAACGGACACCGGGGAGCTGTTTTTT.

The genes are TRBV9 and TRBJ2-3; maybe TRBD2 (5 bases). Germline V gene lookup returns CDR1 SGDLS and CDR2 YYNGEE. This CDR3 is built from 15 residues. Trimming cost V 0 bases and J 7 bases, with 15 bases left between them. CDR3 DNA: TGTGCCAGCAGCGTAGGTTTAGGGTCCGGGAATACGCAGTATTTT. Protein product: CASSVGLGSGNTQYF.

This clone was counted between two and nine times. The CDR3 sequence is CASIKQGTFGYTF. The CDR3 DNA reads TGTGCCAGCATCAAACAGGGAACCTTTGGCTACACCTTC. This chain connects TRBV28 to TRBJ1-2; TRBD1 is a possible D gene (6 bases). The CDR3 is 13 residues long. The V end lost 7 bases, the J end lost 7 bases, and 16 bases lay between the germline ends. Germline CDR1 is MDHEN and CDR2 is SYDVKM.

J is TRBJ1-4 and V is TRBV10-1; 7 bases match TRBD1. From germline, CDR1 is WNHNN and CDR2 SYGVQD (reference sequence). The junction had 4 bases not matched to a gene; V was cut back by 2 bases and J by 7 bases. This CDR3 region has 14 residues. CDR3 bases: TGCGCCAGCAGTGAGGGGGGACAGCCTGAAAAACTGTTTTTT. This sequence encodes CASSEGGQPEKLFF.

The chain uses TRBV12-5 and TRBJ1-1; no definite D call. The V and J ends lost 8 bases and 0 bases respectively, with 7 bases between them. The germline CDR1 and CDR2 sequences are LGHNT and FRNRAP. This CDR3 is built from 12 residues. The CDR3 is CASSTLNTEAFF. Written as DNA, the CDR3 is TGTGCTAGTTCAACATTGAACACTGAAGCTTTCTTT.